This T cell receptor (beta chain) was documented in a study of CD8+CD57+ T cells in acquired aplastic anemia. CDR1 and CDR2 from the germline V gene are PRHDT and FYEKMQ (reference sequence). Trimming stripped 2 bases from V and 4 bases from J, with 11 bases between. CDR3 size: 14 residues. It was genomic DNA that served as the template for profiling TCR beta VDJ and CDR3. A single record per CDR3 protein comes from TCRdb applying MiXCR to the reads. Counted here are around 430,000 distinct CDR3 sequences, around a third occurring once; the ten biggest clones make up under 0.95%. All sequencing subjects had displayed CD8+CD57+ cell expansion on flow cytometry. Broader study findings: Under 35 was the count of CD8+ CDR3 sequences that patients shared with controls.

This clonotype was recorded at least ten times. What it binds is not known. This TCR was sampled from a human donor with aplastic anemia. The specimen sequenced was sorted CD4+, CD8+, or CD8+CD57+ T cells (not recorded which) from PBMCs. The chain links TRBV13 to TRBJ1-2; possibly TRBD1 for D (6 bases). The CDR3 sequence: CASSLTGQRYGYTF. CDR3 DNA sequence: TGTGCCAGCAGCTTAACGGGACAACGCTATGGCTACACCTTC.